The clone carrying this TCR beta chain has only a few counts. Its antigen is still unknown. The genes are named according to mouse. Read coverage stops 4 residues before the CDR3 terminus; the germline J gene supplies the remainder. These data are taken from a study of CD8+ T cells in alopecia areata. Study in general: Those receiving the skin were roughly 6-11-week-old female C3H/HeJ mice, whose grafts came from 6-12-month-old C3H/HeJ donors with spontaneous alopecia. Broader study findings: Lesional tissue from the scalp (especially in alopecia totalis/universalis) showed higher clonality than normal scalp. Patients shared TCRs less clearly than mice did, possibly owing to HLA. Scalp sample sequencing also detects resident alphabeta T cells of normal skin.

Combined cutaneous lymph node cells underwent sorting by CD4, CD8alpha, NKG2D, NKG2ACE and additional markers. RNA was isolated and reverse transcribed to cDNA, the sequencing template. Measured with immunoSEQ multiplex PCR; TCRdb has only the in-frame clones, and not every one. There are approximately 280,000 clones in the sample, none observed a single time. The V gene lost 2 bases and the J gene lost 3 bases, with 10 bases spanning the gap. Looked up from germline, CDR1 is SGHDT and CDR2 is FRDEAV. CDR3 length: 14 amino acids. The TCR was taken from a C3H/HeJ mouse with alopecia areata. The mouse strain carries the MHC haplotype H2-k. The chain joins TRBV14 to TRBJ2-3; D is possibly TRBD1 (8 bases). Material for sequencing was CD4+ T cells sorted from a lymph node. The part of the CDR3 DNA that was read is TGTGCCAGCAGTTTACAGGGGGGGGCAGAA. Translation: CASSLQGGAE. The complete CDR3 sequence is CASSLQGGAETLYF. Complete variable domain (other parts from reference TRBV14 and TRBJ2-3): EAGVTQSPRYAVLQEGQAVSFWCDPISGHDTLYWYQQPRDQGPQLLVYFRDEAVIDNSQLPSDRFSAVRPKGTNSTLKIQSAKQGDTATYLCASSLQGGAETLYFGSGTRLTVL.